The source of this TCR beta chain is a study of cytomegalovirus exposure and HLA in healthy donors. Study-wide findings and caveats: First-cohort TCR clusters were later found to tend to co-occur in the 90 to 150 validation repertoires. There were some public TCRs occurring in many donors, but most TCR sequences were rare.

This clone was detected once. No antigen is known for it. Clones were sequenced by immunoSEQ multiplex PCR, and TCRdb holds only the in-frame ones, with some missing. The sample includes tens of thousands of clones, approximately 90% of them seen just once. Sequenced input: PBMCs. This receptor was taken from a man in his thirties or forties in good health and CMV-seronegative.

The CDR3 reads CASTPGLAATDTQYF. In nucleotides, the CDR3 is TGTGCCAGCACTCCGGGACTAGCGGCTACAGATACGCAGTATTTT. The genes are TRBV7-6 and TRBJ2-3; TRBD2 agrees at 11 bases. Germline V gene sequence: CDR1 SGHVS, CDR2 FNYEAQ. V lost 7 bases to trimming and J lost 3 bases; unmatched junction nucleotides: 6. The CDR3 length is 15 residues.